This T cell receptor beta chain was recorded in a study of blood T cell repertoires in COVID-19. Looking at the study overall: There were acute and convalescent COVID-19 samples, and they came from the United States, Italy and Spain.

The V and J ends lost 5 bases and 5 bases respectively, with 18 bases between them. The CDR3 is 15 residues long. The germline gives CDR1 WNHNN, CDR2 SYGVQD (reference sequence). Original analysis: Amplification of reference gene primers provided the estimated nucleated cell counts. Here immunoSEQ multiplex PCR was the method, and the copy in TCRdb shows in-frame clones only, minus some. The V and J calls and clone size were taken over from that table, and D and trimming were inferred from the DNA. The table lists about 250,000 clones, roughly 88% of them singletons. Sequencing was performed on peripheral blood. The receptor comes from a woman in her 30s with active or convalescent COVID-19. The chain couples TRBV10-1 to TRBJ1-1, with D maybe TRBD1 (5 bases). For the CDR3, the DNA is TGCGCCAGCAGTCCAGCGACCCCCTCAGGGACTGAAGCTTTCTTT. Protein: CASSPATPSGTEAFF.